These T cell receptor beta chains were read from a single sample in a study of T cells in Graves' hyperthyroidism and ophthalmopathy. TCRdb reprocessed the multiplex PCR reads via MiXCR and lists one record per CDR3 protein. The table has under 350,000 distinct CDR3 sequences, 25% to 30% seen once; the top ten hold approximately 30%. What was sequenced was blood. These receptors were obtained from a man aged 40-55 years with Graves' hyperthyroidism that later progressed to Graves' ophthalmopathy. CDR3s include the opening cysteine and the closing phenylalanine or tryptophan. A D gene is named only where the DNA matches it firmly. Clone size is given for some rows only: seen once, a few or many times, or a class if the clone is expanded.

v_gene	len	j_gene	abundance	d_gene	CDR3aa	CDR3nt
TRBV5-5	16	TRBJ1-5	many	TRBD1	CASSKMTGVEGQPQHF	TGTGCCAGCAGCAAAATGACAGGGGTTGAGGGTCAGCCCCAGCATTTT
TRBV6-4	20	TRBJ2-5	many	TRBD2	CASTYPGTSYWASWAETQYF	TGTGCCAGCACCTACCCCGGGACTAGCTATTGGGCTAGCTGGGCGGAGACCCAGTACTTC
TRBV6-2/TRBV6-3	14	TRBJ1-1	few	.	CASGAGDSNTEAFF	TGTGCCAGCGGGGCGGGTGACAGCAACACTGAAGCTTTCTTT
TRBV6-2/TRBV6-3	11	TRBJ2-4	.	TRBD2	CASRTGTSWYF	TGTGCCAGCAGAACCGGGACTAGTTGGTACTTC
TRBV7-9	15	TRBJ2-5	many	TRBD1	CASSLLDREDRTQYF	TGTGCCAGCAGCTTACTAGACAGGGAAGATCGGACCCAGTACTTC
TRBV19	18	TRBJ1-5	.	TRBD1	CASRGTPGQGAQAQPQHF	TGTGCCAGTAGGGGGACCCCGGGACAGGGGGCGCAGGCTCAGCCCCAGCATTTT
TRBV30	12	TRBJ1-1	many	.	CAWSVQSTEAFF	TGTGCCTGGAGTGTACAAAGCACTGAAGCTTTCTTT
TRBV11-3	15	TRBJ1-1	many	.	CASSSPQVFATEAFF	TGTGCCAGCAGCTCCCCCCAGGTCTTCGCGACTGAAGCTTTCTTT
TRBV15	16	TRBJ2-5	many	TRBD1	CATSRSGGRTEETQYF	TGTGCCACCAGCAGATCAGGGGGCCGTACCGAGGAGACCCAGTACTTC
TRBV30	12	TRBJ2-1	many	.	CAWGLQRMGQFF	TGTGCCTGGGGGCTTCAGCGGATGGGGCAGTTCTTC
TRBV20-1	16	TRBJ2-7	.	TRBD2	CSASGVASGRGYEQYF	TGCAGTGCTAGCGGGGTGGCTAGCGGGAGGGGGTACGAGCAGTACTTC
TRBV24-1	13	TRBJ2-5	many	.	CATSDRERETQYF	TGTGCCACCAGTGACCGGGAACGAGAGACCCAGTACTTC
TRBV7-2	14	TRBJ1-3	.	.	CASSFILTGNTIYF	TGTGCCAGCAGCTTTATTCTAACTGGAAACACCATATATTTT
TRBV7-3	13	TRBJ1-2	many	.	CASSFLGGDGYTF	TGTGCCAGCAGCTTCCTTGGGGGCGATGGCTACACCTTC
TRBV24-1	12	TRBJ1-2	many	.	CATSEFNYGYTF	TGTGCCACTTCGGAGTTTAACTATGGCTACACCTTC
TRBV11-3	14	TRBJ2-2	few	.	CASSLGKNTGELFF	TGTGCCAGCAGCTTAGGCAAAAACACCGGGGAGCTGTTTTTT
TRBV30	15	TRBJ2-2	many	TRBD2	CAWKLGGRFTGELFF	TGTGCCTGGAAACTGGGCGGGAGGTTCACCGGGGAGCTGTTTTTT
TRBV20-1	12	TRBJ1-1	many	.	CSARDRDWEAFF	TGCAGTGCTAGAGATAGGGACTGGGAAGCTTTCTTT
TRBV9	15	TRBJ1-1	many	.	CASSVSQVWDTEAFF	TGTGCCAGCAGCGTATCTCAGGTTTGGGACACTGAAGCTTTCTTT
TRBV11-2	18	TRBJ2-2	many	TRBD2	CASSLIGRQTANTGELFF	TGTGCCAGCAGCTTAATCGGGAGGCAGACCGCGAACACCGGGGAGCTGTTTTTT
TRBV19	15	TRBJ1-1	many	TRBD1	CASSRSTGDHTEAFF	TGTGCCAGTAGTAGGAGCACAGGGGATCACACTGAAGCTTTCTTT
TRBV6-4	13	TRBJ2-2	.	.	CASRVHNTGELFF	TGTGCCAGCAGGGTGCATAACACCGGGGAGCTGTTTTTT
TRBV28	17	TRBJ2-2	many	TRBD2	CASRLRGLAGVSGELFF	TGTGCCAGCAGACTCAGAGGACTAGCGGGAGTTAGCGGGGAGCTGTTTTTT
TRBV6-2/TRBV6-3	20	TRBJ2-1	many	TRBD2	CASSYSWGLAGGRSYNEQFF	TGTGCCAGCAGTTACTCTTGGGGACTAGCGGGAGGGCGCTCCTACAATGAGCAGTTCTTC
TRBV6-1	13	TRBJ1-2	.	.	CASSRVTNYGYTF	TGTGCCAGCAGTCGAGTCACTAACTATGGCTACACCTTC
TRBV20-1	13	TRBJ1-1	many	.	CSARPGTPFEAFF	TGCAGTGCTAGACCAGGTACCCCGTTTGAAGCTTTCTTT
TRBV12-3/TRBV12-4	15	TRBJ1-2	.	.	CASSASPGVIGGYTF	TGTGCCAGCAGTGCGTCCCCGGGGGTAATAGGTGGCTACACCTTC
TRBV7-2	15	TRBJ2-6	many	.	CASSLVSAGANVLTF	TGTGCCAGCAGCTTAGTATCGGCTGGGGCCAACGTCCTGACTTTC
TRBV20-1	12	TRBJ2-5	.	.	CSATGRSETQYF	TGCAGTGCCACGGGAAGGTCGGAGACCCAGTACTTC